What follows are 17 T cell receptor beta chains derived from one specimen sequenced in a study of molecular identifiers for immune sequencing clone quantification. TCRdb processed the PCR reads anew with MiXCR; each CDR3 protein has one entry. The data hold approximately 550,000 distinct CDR3 sequences, with approximately 25% observed a single time. Sequences were obtained from naive CD8+ T cells from blood, with Jurkat cell RNA spiked in. Documented subset: FACS-sorted CD8+CD4-CCR7+CD45RA+ naive T cells. The receptors shown here come from a human donor in good health. Some libraries in this study had Jurkat cell RNA spiked in.

This clonotype was counted at least ten times. This sequence joins TRBV9 and TRBJ1-1; D is unresolved. Germline assignment: CDR1 SGDLS and CDR2 YYNGEE. The V and J ends lost 6 bases and 0 bases respectively, with 15 bases between them. The CDR3 sequence is 15 residues long. The chain's CDR3 is CASTDLDPVNTEAFF. As DNA, the CDR3 is TGTGCCAGCACCGACTTGGACCCGGTGAACACTGAAGCTTTCTTT.

This clonotype was seen more than once but under ten times. The genes are TRBV7-9 and TRBJ2-7, with a tentative D call TRBD1 (5 bases). Germline V gives CDR1 SEHNR, CDR2 FQNEAQ (reference sequence). The germline V and J ends were trimmed by 5 bases and 6 bases, with 11 bases remaining between them. This CDR3 is 12 amino acids long. DNA of the CDR3: TGTGCCAGCAGCAAATGGGGCAGCGAGCAGTACTTC. Translation gives CASSKWGSEQYF.

This clonotype was seen many times. The chain employs TRBV20-1 and TRBJ2-7; possible D gene TRBD2, 6 bases. Germline loops: CDR1 DFQATT, CDR2 SNEGSKA (reference sequence). V dropped 0 bases and J dropped 9 bases, with 9 bases sitting between them. This CDR3 is built from 11 residues. CDR3 bases: TGCAGTGCTAGAGAAGAGGGACTGCAGTACTTC. This sequence encodes CSAREEGLQYF.

The rearrangement joins TRBV11-2 to TRBJ2-1, with D maybe TRBD2 (6 bases). V was clipped by 5 bases and J by 8 bases, with 16 bases between them. Germline values: CDR1 SGHAT, CDR2 FQNNGV. CDR3 size: 14 residues. The CDR3 loop is CASSPGRDWDEQFF. The CDR3 DNA follows: TGTGCCAGCAGCCCCGGACGGGACTGGGATGAGCAGTTCTTC.

This chain joins TRBV5-4 and TRBJ1-5; TRBD1 aligns across 9 bases. V lost 7 bases, J lost 5 bases, and 10 bases stayed unmatched. The CDR3 runs 15 residues. Germline lookup yields CDR1 SGHNT and CDR2 YYREEE (reference sequence). The CDR3 DNA follows: TGTGCCAGCGGCAACGGACAGGGGTCGGATCAGCCCCAGCATTTT. Translated, it gives CASGNGQGSDQPQHF.

This clonotype was counted a few times. This chain links TRBV29-1 with TRBJ2-1; D uncertain. Per the germline V gene, CDR1 is SQVTM and CDR2 is ANQGSEA. Trimming cost V 3 bases and J 5 bases, with 8 bases left between them. The CDR3 is 12 amino acids. As DNA, the CDR3 is TGCAGCGTTGATGCAGATAACAATGAGCAGTTCTTC. This gives the protein CSVDADNNEQFF.

This clonotype was seen more than once but under ten times. The chain carries TRBV9 and TRBJ2-7; a weak D match, TRBD1 (7 bases). The CDR3 loop spans 14 amino acids. V was cut by 3 bases and J by 11 bases, with 21 bases left in between. Germline CDR1 reads SGDLS; CDR2 reads YYNGEE. The DNA of the CDR3 is TGTGCCAGCAGCGCCGCAGGGGGGTCGATGATTAAGTACTTC. Translated, it gives CASSAAGGSMIKYF.

This clonotype was picked up many times. The rearrangement joins TRBV7-2 to TRBJ2-5, with a possible D match to TRBD1 (5 bases). The CDR3 contains 13 residues. With 5 bases removed from V and 8 bases from J, the gap between germline ends came to 15 bases. CDR1 and CDR2 (germline): SGHTA, FQGNSA. The CDR3 loop reads CASSPYQGFTQYF. DNA for the CDR3: TGTGCCAGCAGCCCATACCAGGGTTTCACCCAGTACTTC.

A remark on this clonotype: A single base separates this from a much larger clone, so it may be a read error. The chain recombines TRBV28 with TRBJ1-5; D is possibly TRBD1 (5 bases). V was trimmed by 8 bases and J by 0 bases, leaving 17 bases between them. This CDR3 is 16 amino acids long. CDR1 is MDHEN and CDR2 is SYDVKM in the germline V gene. The CDR3 nucleotides read TGTGCCAGCCGCTCCGATGACAGTTATAGCAATCAGCCCCAGCATTTT. Protein sequence: CASRSDDSYSNQPQHF. Full variable domain (outside the CDR3, taken from reference TRBV28 and TRBJ1-5): DVKVTQSSRYLVKRTGEKVFLECVQDMDHENMFWYRQDPGLGLRLIYFSYDVKMKEKGDIPEGYSVSREKKERFSLILESASTNQTSMYLCASRSDDSYSNQPQHFGDGTRLSIL.

This clonotype was found many times. The rearrangement joins TRBV9 to TRBJ2-2; 9 bases line up with TRBD1. The V segment lost 4 bases and the J segment 7 bases; nucleotides outside the gene matches: 8. The CDR3 has 15 residues. Germline V CDR1 and CDR2: SGDLS, YYNGEE. In DNA, the CDR3 is TGTGCCAGCAGCTTCCGGGACAGGGCGGTCGGGGAGCTGTTTTTT. Translation: CASSFRDRAVGELFF.

The table lists this clonotype with many counts. The V and J genes are TRBV29-1 and TRBJ2-3, with 9 bases aligning to TRBD1. Losses at the gene ends were 6 bases for V and 3 bases for J; bases not matched to a gene: 4. The CDR3 is 13 amino acids. Germline V gene data show CDR1 as SQVTM and CDR2 as ANQGSEA. CDR3 sequence (DNA): TGCAGCGTATTACAGGGGGCAACAGATACGCAGTATTTT. It translates to CSVLQGATDTQYF.

The chain is built from TRBV7-9 and TRBJ2-2, with no clear D. The length of the CDR3 is 15 residues. V lost 6 bases to trimming and J lost 3 bases, with 14 bases between them. Germline CDR1 is SEHNR and CDR2 is FQNEAQ (reference sequence). CDR3 DNA sequence: TGTGCCAGCAGTATCCACCGGACGGACACCGGGGAGCTGTTTTTT. Translation: CASSIHRTDTGELFF.

This clonotype has a handful of counts. The J gene is TRBJ2-3, the V gene TRBV19; 7 bases map to TRBD2. The J segment lost 1 base and the V segment lost 1 base, leaving 2 bases of the junction unmatched. The germline gives CDR1 LNHDA, CDR2 SQIVND (reference sequence). The CDR3 is 15 residues long. In DNA, the CDR3 is TGTGCCAGTAGTATAGTTGGGGGGGGCACAGATACGCAGTATTTT. It codes for CASSIVGGGTDTQYF.

Comment on this clonotype: A read error is possible here, since a much larger clone lies one base away. The CDR3: CASGIVANEKLFF. CDR3 bases: TGTGCCAGCGGGATCGTTGCCAATGAAAAACTGTTTTTT. The chain combines TRBV28 with TRBJ1-4, with no clear D. Germline CDR1 and CDR2: MDHEN and SYDVKM. Trimming pared 8 bases from V and 5 bases from J, leaving 12 bases between. This CDR3 region has 13 residues.

This rearrangement joins TRBV3-1 to TRBJ2-7; unclear D gene. Germline CDR1 is LGHDT and CDR2 is YNNKEL (reference sequence). This CDR3 contains 14 residues. V shed 1 base and J shed 2 bases, with 9 bases lying between them. The CDR3 protein is CASSQGSTTYEQYF. Here the CDR3 DNA reads TGTGCCAGCAGCCAAGGGAGCACCACCTACGAGCAGTACTTC.

Many counts were recorded for this clonotype. The gene calls are TRBV29-1 and TRBJ1-3; D unclear. V gave up 2 bases and J gave up 0 bases, with 8 bases separating them. Germline V gene lookup returns CDR1 SQVTM and CDR2 ANQGSEA. The CDR3 length is 14 residues. The CDR3 DNA is TGCAGCGTTGAACGACCGAACTCTGGAAACACCATATATTTT. Residues: CSVERPNSGNTIYF.

In its sample, this clonotype was seen a few times. The J gene is TRBJ1-1, the V gene TRBV6-2 or TRBV6-3, with 10 bases lining up with TRBD1. This CDR3 comprises 15 residues. With 2 bases clipped from V and 1 base from J, the junction kept 1 base outside the gene matches. Germline CDR1 is MNHEY and CDR2 is SVGEGT. CDR3: CASSYGDRGNTEAFF. The CDR3 region has the DNA TGTGCCAGCAGTTACGGGGACAGGGGGAACACTGAAGCTTTCTTT.